What follows are 9 T cell receptor beta chains derived from one specimen sequenced in a study of beta chain features in type 1 diabetes. These TCRs' antigens remain unknown. Study-level findings and limits: People with Type 1 diabetes carried modestly yet significantly shorter TCRB CDR3s in all four CD4+ subsets.

As every portion of the isolated RNA was reverse transcribed, the sequencing read expressed TCRB transcripts. Here immunoSEQ multiplex PCR was the method, and the copy in TCRdb shows in-frame clones only, minus some. The table records around 300,000 clones, 14% to 15% of them present only once. The sequenced sample consisted of naive CD4+ T cells from blood. The receptors shown here come from a young man with type 1 diabetes.

V gene TRBV28 combines with J gene TRBJ1-5; D is unresolved. The CDR3 spans 15 residues. Germline V gene data show CDR1 as MDHEN and CDR2 as SYDVKM. V lost 6 bases and J lost 5, with 17 bases in between. In DNA, the CDR3 is TGTGCCAGCAGACCCGGCAGCGGTAGGGATCAGCCCCAGCATTTT. Amino acids: CASRPGSGRDQPQHF.

This clone was found a few times. The chain employs TRBV29-1 and TRBJ1-3; 10 bases fit TRBD1. Germline trimming cut 6 bases from V and 0 bases from J; bases unmatched to any gene: 8. Germline V CDR1 and CDR2: SQVTM, ANQGSEA. This CDR3 is 16 amino acids long. The CDR3 nucleotides are TGCAGCGTGGGGACAGGGGATTATCTCTCTGGAAACACCATATATTTT. As protein: CSVGTGDYLSGNTIYF.

V usage is TRBV4-2 and J usage is TRBJ2-2, with D uncertain. CDR1 and CDR2 (germline): LGHNA, YNFKEQ. This CDR3 contains 15 residues. The germline V and J ends were trimmed by 3 bases and 0 bases, with 8 bases remaining between them. CDR3 region: CASSHSAANTGELFF. CDR3 coding DNA: TGTGCCAGCAGCCACAGCGCAGCGAACACCGGGGAGCTGTTTTTT.

The CDR3 DNA follows: TGCGCCAGCAGCCAGGGGGGGACGGCGAACACTGAAGCTTTCTTT. Translated: CASSQGGTANTEAFF. The gene calls are TRBV4-3 and TRBJ1-1; TRBD1 might be the D (5 bases). Germline lookup yields CDR1 LGHNA and CDR2 YSLEER. The CDR3 runs 15 residues. Trimming took off 3 bases at V and 1 base at J, with 12 bases between the two ends.

This clone was counted between two and nine times. This rearrangement joins TRBV18 to TRBJ2-1, with a possible D match to TRBD2 (5 bases). V was clipped by 3 bases and J by 8 bases, with 14 bases between them. The CDR3 extends over 14 amino acids. In germline, CDR1 is KGHSH, CDR2 LQKENI. The CDR3 loop is CASSPPVRAYEQFF. In DNA form, the CDR3 reads TGTGCCAGCTCACCTCCAGTGAGGGCTTATGAGCAGTTCTTC.

The V gene is TRBV29-1, the J gene TRBJ2-6; 7 positions match TRBD1. The CDR3 runs 14 residues. J lost 4 bases, V lost 7 bases, and 7 bases had no gene match. Germline values: CDR1 SQVTM, CDR2 ANQGSEA. The CDR3 here is CSAGDSAGANVLTF. The CDR3 DNA follows: TGCAGCGCTGGGGACAGTGCCGGGGCCAACGTCCTGACTTTC.

This clone was seen only a few times. The chain recombines TRBV29-1 with TRBJ2-1; 7 nucleotides match TRBD2. Trimming removed 2 bases from V and 4 bases from J; junction bases left unmatched: 5. This CDR3 region has 14 residues. The germline CDR1 and CDR2 sequences are SQVTM and ANQGSEA. The CDR3 region has the DNA TGCAGCGTTGAAAGGCTAGCGGAATACAATGAGCAGTTCTTC. It yields the protein CSVERLAEYNEQFF.

This chain links TRBV14 with TRBJ2-1; no clear D. The germline CDR1 and CDR2 sequences are SGHDN and FVKESK. The CDR3 has 15 residues. V was clipped by 0 bases and J by 4 bases, with 10 bases between them. The CDR3 region is CASSQDWHPYNEQFF. The CDR3, as DNA: TGTGCCAGCAGCCAAGATTGGCACCCATACAATGAGCAGTTCTTC.

The sample holds one count of this clone. The V and J genes are TRBV4-1 and TRBJ1-3, with unresolved D. Germline assignment: CDR1 MGHRA and CDR2 YSYEKL. The V end lost 2 bases, the J end lost 4 bases, and 6 bases lay between the germline ends. This CDR3 spans 13 amino acids. The CDR3 sequence is CASSQPLGNTIYF. CDR3 DNA: TGCGCCAGCAGCCAACCCCTAGGAAACACCATATATTTT.